Following are 27 T cell receptor beta chains from one sample sequenced in a study of response to subunit inactivated influenza vaccine. Each CDR3 protein gets one entry after TCRdb re-called the RT-PCR reads with MiXCR. The profile shows 500,000 to 600,000 distinct CDR3 sequences, 13% of them singletons. The input for sequencing was PBMCs from blood, taken around seven weeks after vaccination. The receptors here all came from a man aged 45-60 years who received an inactivated influenza vaccine.

This chain links TRBV7-2 with TRBJ1-2, with TRBD1 identical over 7 bases. With 5 bases clipped from V and 4 bases from J, the junction kept 4 bases outside the gene matches. This CDR3 region has 13 residues. Germline CDR1 SGHTA, CDR2 FQGNSA. The CDR3 is CASSPRDSYGYTF. CDR3 nucleotides: TGTGCCAGCAGCCCTAGGGACAGCTATGGCTACACCTTC.

V usage is TRBV4-3 and J usage is TRBJ2-1, with 8 bases matching TRBD1. Losses at the gene ends were 0 bases for V and 8 bases for J; bases not matched to a gene: 9. The CDR3 length is 16 residues. CDR1 is LGHNA and CDR2 is YSLEER in the germline V gene. The CDR3: CASSQDLQGAGDEQFF. The CDR3 nucleotides read TGCGCCAGCAGCCAAGATCTGCAGGGGGCGGGTGATGAGCAGTTCTTC.

In this sample, this clonotype turned up many times. V and J are TRBV12-3 or TRBV12-4 and TRBJ2-7; possibly TRBD2 for D (5 bases). The ends were cut back, 5 bases at V and 5 bases at J, with 7 bases in the middle. The CDR3 is 11 amino acids. For the CDR3, the DNA is TGTGCCAGCAGTAGAGGGAACGAGCAGTACTTC. It is translated as CASSRGNEQYF.

The V gene is TRBV12-3 or TRBV12-4, the J gene TRBJ1-1; a possible D gene is TRBD1 (5 bases). The V end lost 7 bases, the J end lost 4 bases, and 16 bases lay between the germline ends. The CDR3 runs 14 residues. The CDR3 bases are TGTGCCAGCAATCGTCGGCAGGGCGGCACTGAAGCTTTCTTT. This encodes CASNRRQGGTEAFF.

This clonotype was observed a handful of times. V usage is TRBV27 and J usage is TRBJ2-5; the D is unclear. The germline gives CDR1 MNHEY, CDR2 SMNVEV (reference sequence). This CDR3 contains 12 residues. Trimming pared 10 bases from V and 1 base from J, leaving 10 bases between. The CDR3 sequence is CATPGLQETQYF. The CDR3 DNA follows: TGTGCCACCCCTGGCCTCCAAGAGACCCAGTACTTC.

The chain couples TRBV5-1 to TRBJ2-2; D remains ambiguous. Between the trimmed V and J ends, which lost 1 base and 7 bases, there was a span of 11 bases. CDR3 length: 14 amino acids. Germline V gives CDR1 SGHRS, CDR2 YFSETQ. CDR3 nucleotides: TGCGCCAGCAGCTTGTCTCCTTGGAACGGGGAGCTGTTTTTT. This translates into CASSLSPWNGELFF. The full variable domain, its missing parts supplied by reference TRBV5-1 and TRBJ2-2, is KAGVTQTPRYLIKTRGQQVTLSCSPISGHRSVSWYQQTPGQGLQFLFEYFSETQRNKGNFPGRFSGRQFSNSRSEMNVSTLELGDSALYLCASSLSPWNGELFFGEGSRLTVL.

This clonotype turned up a few times. CDR3 in DNA: TGTGCCAGCAGCCGTCGGGGAGGGATTAGTTACTACGAGCAGTACTTC. Protein: CASSRRGGISYYEQYF. The J gene is TRBJ2-7, the V gene TRBV7-9; TRBD2 agrees at 7 bases. Germline values: CDR1 SEHNR, CDR2 FQNEAQ (reference sequence). CDR3 length equals 16 residues. V lost 5 bases and J lost 3; bases outside the gene matches: 13.

This clonotype appeared many times. The V gene is TRBV6-1, the J gene TRBJ2-2, with 8 bases fitting TRBD1. The V and J ends lost 6 bases and 5 bases, in that order; junction bases with no gene match: 8. CDR3 length: 15 residues. In germline, CDR1 is MNHNS, CDR2 SASEGT. The CDR3 DNA is TGTGCCAGCAGGATCAGGGGGCGCGCAACCGGGGAGCTGTTTTTT. As protein: CASRIRGRATGELFF.

The genes are TRBV7-8 and TRBJ2-5; D is undetermined. This CDR3 contains 12 residues. Germline CDR1 and CDR2: SGHVS and FQNEAQ. Between the trimmed V and J ends, which lost 0 bases and 5 bases, there was a span of 4 bases. This CDR3 is CASSLAMETQYF. The CDR3 coding sequence is TGTGCCAGCAGCTTAGCTATGGAGACCCAGTACTTC.

The gene calls are TRBV3-1 and TRBJ2-7; D uncertain. From germline, CDR1 is LGHDT and CDR2 YNNKEL (reference sequence). The CDR3 consists of 14 residues. With 3 bases removed from V and 1 base from J, the gap between germline ends came to 10 bases. The CDR3 nucleotides read TGTGCCAGCAGCCAGGGATCATGGTCCTACGAGCAGTACTTC. Residues: CASSQGSWSYEQYF.

The table lists this clonotype with a few counts. The V call is TRBV4-3, the J call TRBJ2-2, with D perhaps TRBD1 (6 bases). The V gene's germline CDR1 is LGHNA and CDR2 YSLEER. This CDR3 is built from 17 residues. V was trimmed by 0 bases and J by 0 bases, leaving 11 bases between them. The CDR3 sequence is CASSQDTAGANTGELFF. The CDR3 DNA is TGCGCCAGCAGCCAAGATACGGCAGGGGCGAACACCGGGGAGCTGTTTTTT.

Ten or more counts support this clonotype. V and J are TRBV12-3 or TRBV12-4 and TRBJ1-1; D remains unclear. The CDR3 extends over 13 amino acids. Between the trimmed V and J ends, which lost 5 bases and 0 bases, there was a span of 7 bases. DNA for the CDR3: TGTGCCAGCAGTCCCCTGATGAACACTGAAGCTTTCTTT. It is translated as CASSPLMNTEAFF.

This clonotype has just a few counts. The V call is TRBV12-3 or TRBV12-4, the J call TRBJ1-1; 7 positions match TRBD1. The length of the CDR3 is 14 residues. The V segment lost 7 bases and the J segment 4 bases; nucleotides outside the gene matches: 9. The CDR3 sequence is CASKRDRVVTEAFF. CDR3 DNA: TGTGCCAGCAAGAGAGACAGGGTGGTCACTGAAGCTTTCTTT.

This clonotype has only a few counts. CDR3 sequence reads: CASSRGQLSGNTIYF. The DNA for the CDR3 is TGTGCCAGCAGCAGGGGGCAGCTCTCTGGAAACACCATATATTTT. V is TRBV7-8 and J is TRBJ1-3; 7 nucleotides agree with TRBD1. The CDR3 covers 15 residues. CDR1 and CDR2 (germline): SGHVS, FQNEAQ. V lost 5 bases to trimming and J lost 0 bases; unmatched junction nucleotides: 4.

V gene TRBV5-5 combines with J gene TRBJ2-7, with D possibly being TRBD1 (5 bases). CDR1 SGHKS and CDR2 YYEKEE come from the germline V gene (reference sequence). The CDR3 totals 14 residues. V shed 4 bases and J shed 4 bases, with 15 bases lying between them. CDR3 in amino acids: CASSPAGNRYEQYF. CDR3 bases: TGTGCCAGCAGCCCAGCAGGGAACCGGTACGAGCAGTACTTC.

This clonotype appeared a few times. The rearrangement joins TRBV12-3 or TRBV12-4 to TRBJ2-7; 7 nucleotides line up with TRBD1. The CDR3 covers 15 residues. Trimming at V came to 2 bases and at J to 3 bases, leaving 7 bases not matched to a gene. The CDR3 spells CASSLTGTEGYEQYF. The CDR3 coding sequence is TGTGCCAGCAGTTTAACCGGGACAGAAGGCTACGAGCAGTACTTC.

The chain uses TRBV27 and TRBJ1-2; 7 bases match TRBD1. The CDR3 runs 16 residues. CDR1 is MNHEY, CDR2 SMNVEV, per germline (reference sequence). J was trimmed by 4 bases and V by 5 bases; bases with no gene match: 13. The DNA for the CDR3 is TGTGCCAGCAGTCCAAAGCCAGGGGGAAACCTCTATGGCTACACCTTC. Its translation: CASSPKPGGNLYGYTF.

The rearrangement links TRBV4-2 to TRBJ2-2; TRBD1 aligns across 7 bases. This CDR3 contains 17 residues. V gave up 2 bases and J gave up 5 bases; unmatched junction bases: 11. The germline gives CDR1 LGHNA, CDR2 YNFKEQ. CDR3 in amino acids: CASSQFYGTDRTGELFF. CDR3 sequence (DNA): TGTGCCAGCAGCCAATTCTACGGGACAGACCGTACCGGGGAGCTGTTTTTT.

The chain combines TRBV5-1 with TRBJ1-5; D possibly corresponds to TRBD1 (5 bases). V was shortened by 0 bases and J by 5 bases, with 12 bases between the two germline ends. The germline V gene has CDR1 SGHRS and CDR2 YFSETQ. This CDR3 region has 15 residues. The CDR3 protein is CASSLDGGADQPQHF. DNA for the CDR3: TGCGCCAGCAGCTTGGATGGAGGGGCCGATCAGCCCCAGCATTTT.

The rearrangement uses TRBV6-2 or TRBV6-3 and TRBJ1-1; TRBD1 is a possible D gene (5 bases). Germline CDR1 MNHEY, CDR2 SVGEGT. V gave up 5 bases and J gave up 3 bases, with 16 bases separating them. This CDR3 has 15 amino acids. The CDR3 bases are TGTGCCAGCAGTCCCGGCGGGGGAGGGTACACTGAAGCTTTCTTT. It encodes CASSPGGGGYTEAFF.

This clonotype was found a few times. This chain connects TRBV24-1 to TRBJ2-4; either TRBD1 or TRBD2 may fit D (7 bases each). The V gene's germline CDR1 is KGHDR and CDR2 SFDVKD. Trimming removed 4 bases from V and 8 bases from J, with 20 bases in between. This CDR3 is built from 16 residues. CDR3: CATSERDRVRGDIQYF. CDR3 nucleotide sequence: TGTGCCACCAGTGAACGTGACAGGGTCCGGGGGGACATTCAGTACTTC.

This clonotype has ten or more counts. The J gene is TRBJ1-2, the V gene TRBV18; tentative D call: TRBD1 (6 bases). Looked up from germline, CDR1 is KGHSH and CDR2 is LQKENI. The V gene lost 3 bases and the J gene lost 6 bases, with 14 bases spanning the gap. The CDR3 length is 14 residues. The CDR3 bases are TGTGCCAGCTCACCCGACGATAGACAGGATGGCTACACCTTC. This encodes CASSPDDRQDGYTF.

The gene calls are TRBV29-1 and TRBJ2-1; 7 positions agree with TRBD1. Germline-derived CDR1 and CDR2 are SQVTM and ANQGSEA. The V segment lost 6 bases and the J segment 8 bases; nucleotides outside the gene matches: 19. The CDR3 runs 16 residues. The CDR3, as DNA: TGCAGCGTGGGGGACAGTGCAAACGGGGCCTCCGATGAGCAGTTCTTC. As protein: CSVGDSANGASDEQFF.

This clonotype was seen more than once but under ten times. The chain's CDR3 is CASERWGLSPDTQYF. CDR3 DNA: TGTGCCAGCGAGCGATGGGGGCTATCACCAGATACGCAGTATTTT. This chain links TRBV12-3 or TRBV12-4 with TRBJ2-3; possibly TRBD1 for D (6 bases). V lost 8 bases, J lost 4 bases, and 19 bases lay in between. The CDR3 is 15 amino acids.

This clonotype has a handful of counts. The rearrangement links TRBV7-2 to TRBJ2-7, with 7 bases fitting TRBD1. CDR1 and CDR2 (germline): SGHTA, FQGNSA. CDR3 length: 14 amino acids. The J segment lost 0 bases and the V segment lost 3 bases, leaving 2 bases of the junction unmatched. The CDR3 nucleotides read TGTGCCAGCAGCTTTGGACAGGTCTCCTACGAGCAGTACTTC. It yields the protein CASSFGQVSYEQYF.

Here the CDR3 DNA reads TGTGCCACCAGTGACCCGACCCCGGATAGCACAGATACGCAGTATTTT. As protein: CATSDPTPDSTDTQYF. The genes are TRBV24-1 and TRBJ2-3; D gene ambiguous. Trimming took 4 bases from V and 0 from J, leaving 13 bases between them. The germline CDR1 and CDR2 sequences are KGHDR and SFDVKD. The CDR3 has 16 amino acids.

This clonotype was observed many times. This rearrangement joins TRBV7-2 to TRBJ1-2, with TRBD1 as a possible D gene (5 bases). The germline gives CDR1 SGHTA, CDR2 FQGNSA. This CDR3 region has 13 residues. Trimming stripped 2 bases from V and 8 bases from J, with 12 bases between. DNA for the CDR3: TGTGCCAGCAGCTTATCACGGGGGTACGGCTACACCTTC. Its translation: CASSLSRGYGYTF. The complete variable domain, with remaining parts taken from reference TRBV7-2 and TRBJ1-2, reads GAGVSQSPSNKVTEKGKDVELRCDPISGHTALYWYRQSLGQGLEFLIYFQGNSAPDKSGLPSDRFSAERTGGSVSTLTIQRTQQEDSAVYLCASSLSRGYGYTFGSGTRLTVV.